The rows below give T cell receptor beta chains drawn from one sample of a study of T cells in Graves' hyperthyroidism and ophthalmopathy. TCRdb used MiXCR to reprocess the multiplex PCR reads, holding one entry per CDR3 protein. This table has under 400,000 distinct CDR3 sequences, about 20% appearing once. Source material: blood. These TCRs come from a woman in her fifties or sixties with Graves' hyperthyroidism. The conserved cysteine and the conserved F or W are not part of the CDR3 here.

J | V | CDR3
TRBJ2-6 | TRBV20-1 | SATRGDSGANVLT
TRBJ1-6 | TRBV28 | ASSLYGPYSYSPLH
TRBJ2-7 | TRBV4-1 | ASSQERTSDEQY
TRBJ2-2 | TRBV7-2 | ASSLVSRFGELF
TRBJ2-2 | TRBV6-2/TRBV6-3 | ASSLVHTGELF
TRBJ2-1 | TRBV2 | ASREQGGGEQF
TRBJ2-2 | TRBV6-2/TRBV6-3 | ASSYSGTGTGELF
TRBJ1-1 | TRBV9 | ASSRLEGQPPEAF
TRBJ2-7 | TRBV19 | ASSIGPLYEQY
TRBJ1-2 | TRBV3-1 | ASMDRGSGYGYT
TRBJ2-5 | TRBV7-8 | ASSPGLAGLGKTQY
TRBJ2-5 | TRBV5-1 | ASSFQGLAGEWETQY
TRBJ2-7 | TRBV6-2/TRBV6-3 | ASSYSGTSLDEQY
TRBJ2-6 | TRBV28 | ASSQGQTGANVLT
TRBJ2-1 | TRBV28 | ASSPTGERPLGEQF
TRBJ1-5 | TRBV5-1 | ASSWTVGDQPQH
TRBJ2-7 | TRBV20-1 | SAREYGTSDTYEQY
TRBJ1-1 | TRBV6-1 | ASSRSFAGNTEAF
TRBJ1-4 | TRBV12-3/TRBV12-4 | ASSLMGNEKLF
TRBJ2-7 | TRBV6-1 | ASSEVTVGEQY